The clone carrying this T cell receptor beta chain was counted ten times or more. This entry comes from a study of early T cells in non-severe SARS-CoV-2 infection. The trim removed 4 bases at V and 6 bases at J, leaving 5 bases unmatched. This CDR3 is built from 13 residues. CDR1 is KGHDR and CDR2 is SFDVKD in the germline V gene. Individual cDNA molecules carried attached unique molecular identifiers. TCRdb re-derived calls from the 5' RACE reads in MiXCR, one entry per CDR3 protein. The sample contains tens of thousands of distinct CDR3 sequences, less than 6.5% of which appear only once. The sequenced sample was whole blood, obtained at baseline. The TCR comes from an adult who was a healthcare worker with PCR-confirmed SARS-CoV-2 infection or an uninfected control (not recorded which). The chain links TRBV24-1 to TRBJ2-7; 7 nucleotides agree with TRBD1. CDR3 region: CATSDWDSTEQYF. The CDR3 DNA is TGTGCCACCAGTGACTGGGACAGTACCGAGCAGTACTTC.